This T cell receptor (beta chain) comes out of a study of T cells in Graves' hyperthyroidism and ophthalmopathy. Overall study results and limits: In the blood, most expanded thyroid clonotypes above 0.001 appeared as well. For ophthalmopathy, model prediction preceded onset by a median approximately 6 months.

TCR beta CDR3 sequences were amplified from RNA transcripts. TCR CDR3 regions were first amplified by RT-PCR with HTBI primers. TCRdb re-derived calls from the multiplex PCR reads in MiXCR, one entry per CDR3 protein. The table shows roughly 200,000 distinct CDR3 sequences, with about a sixth occurring only once. This clonotype was detected a few times. Its antigen is unknown. The PBMCs were sourced from fresh peripheral blood (about 10 ml). Between the trimmed V and J ends, which lost 8 bases and 2 bases, there was a span of 15 bases. From germline, CDR1 is MNHEY and CDR2 SVGEGT. The CDR3 has 15 residues.

The receptor was isolated from a middle-aged man with Graves' hyperthyroidism. Sequenced input: blood. The chain uses TRBV6-2 or TRBV6-3 and TRBJ2-2; D might be TRBD1 (6 bases). The DNA of the CDR3 is TGTGCCAGCCTCCTGGGGACACAAAACACCGGGGAGCTGTTTTTT. Translating it yields CASLLGTQNTGELFF.